The present entry profiles one T cell receptor beta chain with its context. Per the authors' pipeline: For nucleated cells, counts were estimated from reference gene primer amplification. Some clones are missing from TCRdb's copy, which holds only in-frame ones; the method was immunoSEQ multiplex PCR. D and trimming come from the DNA, and the V and J calls and clone size come from that table. The sample shows around 370,000 clones, 88% of them seen only once. The sample is drawn from a study of blood T cell repertoires in COVID-19. Germline values: CDR1 MNHEY, CDR2 SVGEGT. This CDR3 is built from 16 residues. J was trimmed by 5 bases and V by 4 bases; bases with no gene match: 11.

The receptor's source is a woman in her 70s with COVID-19, enrolled during active disease. V and J are TRBV6-2 or TRBV6-3 and TRBJ2-5; 9 nucleotides align to TRBD2. The specimen was peripheral blood. CDR3 amino acids: CASSSIGAGGGETQYF. The CDR3 bases are TGTGCCAGCAGTTCCATCGGAGCGGGGGGCGGTGAGACCCAGTACTTC.